These 21 T cell receptor beta chains were sequenced from one sample in a study of blood T cell repertoires in COVID-19. Assay: immunoSEQ multiplex PCR; the TCRdb copy retains only in-frame clones and omits some. Altogether hundreds of thousands of clones are present, about 89% being singletons, with the ten largest covering 4.5% to 6.5%. Source material: PBMCs or T cells enriched from blood (not recorded which). The receptor source for this set is a man in his fifties or sixties who had recovered from COVID-19.

The chain is built from TRBV5-1 and TRBJ2-3, with 10 bases matching TRBD2. With 0 bases clipped from V and 2 bases from J, the junction kept 9 bases outside the gene matches. Germline lookup yields CDR1 SGHRS and CDR2 YFSETQ. The CDR3 is 18 residues long. Here the CDR3 reads CASSLAGASGSPTDTQYF. DNA for the CDR3: TGCGCCAGCAGCTTGGCCGGGGCTAGCGGGAGCCCCACAGATACGCAGTATTTT.

This rearrangement joins TRBV6-1 to TRBJ2-2; TRBD2 matches 10 bases. This CDR3 region has 14 residues. The germline V gene encodes CDR1 MNHNS and CDR2 SASEGT. The junction had 4 bases not matched to a gene; V was cut back by 10 bases and J by 2 bases. CDR3: CAIRTSGNTGELFF. DNA for the CDR3: TGTGCCATTCGGACTAGCGGTAACACCGGGGAGCTGTTTTTT.

The J gene is TRBJ2-1, the V gene TRBV6-5; D perhaps matches TRBD1 (5 bases). The CDR3 is made up of 13 amino acids. Germline CDR1 is MNHEY and CDR2 is SVGAGI. The germline V and J ends were trimmed by 5 bases and 4 bases, with 9 bases remaining between them. The CDR3 DNA reads as TGTGCCAGCAGTCGACAGATTTACAATGAGCAGTTCTTC. This encodes CASSRQIYNEQFF.

The V and J genes are TRBV5-1 and TRBJ2-2; 9 bases agree with TRBD1. Trimming at V came to 2 bases and at J to 6 bases, leaving 2 bases not matched to a gene. From germline, CDR1 is SGHRS and CDR2 YFSETQ. This CDR3 is 14 amino acids long. As DNA, the CDR3 is TGCGCCAGCAGCTTTGGGACAGGGTCCGGGGAGCTGTTTTTT. It translates to CASSFGTGSGELFF.

CDR3: CASGSNRVSPTYEQYF. The DNA for the CDR3 is TGTGCCAGCGGCTCGAACAGGGTCTCCCCCACCTACGAGCAGTACTTC. The V call is TRBV3-1 (or the pseudogene TRBV3-2), the J call TRBJ2-7, with D possibly matching TRBD1 (6 bases). Germline CDR1 is LGHDT and CDR2 is YNNKEL (reference sequence). V lost 8 bases and J 2 bases, leaving 22 bases between the germline ends. This CDR3 spans 16 amino acids.

The J gene is TRBJ1-5, the V gene TRBV9; D remains ambiguous. The CDR3 consists of 14 residues. Germline V CDR1 and CDR2: SGDLS, YYNGEE. V dropped 0 bases and J dropped 6 bases, with 10 bases sitting between them. The chain's CDR3 is CASSVEPGSQPQHF. The CDR3 DNA follows: TGTGCCAGCAGCGTAGAGCCGGGGAGTCAGCCCCAGCATTTT.

The CDR3 sequence: CASTPGEVSYEQYF. The CDR3 region has the DNA TGTGCCAGCACCCCCGGGGAGGTCTCCTACGAGCAGTACTTC. The chain links TRBV7-9 to TRBJ2-7, with a weak D call TRBD2 (6 bases). V was clipped by 7 bases and J by 0 bases, with 13 bases between them. The CDR3 extends over 14 amino acids. Germline loops: CDR1 SEHNR, CDR2 FQNEAQ (reference sequence).

The chain has TRBV29-1 and TRBJ1-3; no reliable D call. The CDR3 is 14 amino acids. Trimming removed 1 base at V and 1 base at J, with 8 bases between. Germline CDR1 is SQVTM and CDR2 is ANQGSEA. CDR3 loop: CSVEGWPSGNTIYF. CDR3 DNA sequence: TGCAGCGTTGAAGGCTGGCCGTCTGGAAACACCATATATTTT. The full variable domain, with the rest looked up from reference TRBV29-1 and TRBJ1-3, is SAVISQKPSRDICQRGTSLTIQCQVDSQVTMMFWYRQQPGQSLTLIATANQGSEATYESGFVIDKFPISRPNLTFSTLTVSNMSPEDSSIYLCSVEGWPSGNTIYFGEGSWLTVV.

The rearrangement uses TRBV5-1 and TRBJ2-5, with D possibly TRBD1 on 6 matching bases. The V gene's germline CDR1 is SGHRS and CDR2 YFSETQ. Trimming took 1 base from V and 4 from J, leaving 8 bases between them. The length of the CDR3 is 13 residues. The CDR3 DNA reads TGCGCCAGCAGCTTGTTAGGGGGAGAGACCCAGTACTTC. Amino acid sequence: CASSLLGGETQYF.

The chain carries TRBV18 and TRBJ2-2; D is uncertain. V was shortened by 6 bases and J by 7 bases, with 12 bases between the two germline ends. CDR3 length: 13 residues. The V gene's germline CDR1 is KGHSH and CDR2 LQKENI. The CDR3 DNA is TGTGCCAGCTCCCGCGAGATCGGCGGGGAGCTGTTTTTT. This sequence encodes CASSREIGGELFF.

This chain links TRBV2 with TRBJ1-1, with D perhaps TRBD1 (6 bases). Germline CDR1 reads SNHLY; CDR2 reads FYNNEI. Trimming took 3 bases from V and 2 from J, leaving 10 bases between them. The CDR3 sequence is 14 residues long. This CDR3 reads CASSDRGPNTEAFF. The CDR3 DNA is TGTGCCAGCAGTGACAGGGGCCCAAACACTGAAGCTTTCTTT.

The chain has TRBV30 and TRBJ1-1; tentative D call: TRBD1 (6 bases). CDR1 and CDR2 (germline): GTSNPN, SVGIG (reference sequence). The CDR3 has 14 amino acids. V lost 3 bases to trimming and J lost 5 bases, with 16 bases between them. The CDR3 nucleotides read TGTGCCTGGAGACTACAGGGAGGGAGAACTGAAGCTTTCTTT. Protein product: CAWRLQGGRTEAFF.

The V call is TRBV15, the J call TRBJ2-3; D remains ambiguous. The V gene lost 7 bases and the J gene lost 0 bases, with 11 bases spanning the gap. The germline V gene has CDR1 LNHNV and CDR2 YYDKDF (reference sequence). This CDR3 has 14 residues. The CDR3 nucleotides are TGTGCCACCAACTTGAAATTTAGCACAGATACGCAGTATTTT. It yields the protein CATNLKFSTDTQYF.

This chain connects TRBV7-9 to TRBJ1-1; D gene uncertain. V was clipped by 3 bases and J by 1 base, with 12 bases between them. The CDR3 loop spans 15 amino acids. The germline gives CDR1 SEHNR, CDR2 FQNEAQ (reference sequence). CDR3 bases: TGTGCCAGCAGCTTCCACAGCTACCCGAACACTGAAGCTTTCTTT. The encoded protein is CASSFHSYPNTEAFF. The whole variable domain, filled in from reference TRBV7-9 and TRBJ1-1, reads DTGVSQNPRHKITKRGQNVTFRCDPISEHNRLYWYRQTLGQGPEFLTYFQNEAQLEKSRLLSDRFSAERPKGSFSTLEIQRTEQGDSAMYLCASSFHSYPNTEAFFGQGTRLTVV.

This clone was seen just once. This chain uses TRBV3-1 (or the pseudogene TRBV3-2) with TRBJ2-7, with 10 bases identical to TRBD2. This CDR3 has 16 residues. V shed 3 bases and J 5 bases; nucleotides not matched to a gene: 10. From germline, CDR1 is LGHDT and CDR2 YNNKEL (reference sequence). The DNA of the CDR3 is TGTGCCAGCAGCCACCTACAGCGGGAGGGCCAGAACGAGCAGTACTTC. Protein: CASSHLQREGQNEQYF.

This clone was seen a handful of times. The V gene is TRBV14, the J gene TRBJ2-7; 12 positions match TRBD2. The CDR3 runs 17 residues. Germline V lookup: CDR1 SGHDN, CDR2 FVKESK. V lost 0 bases and J lost 1; bases outside the gene matches: 4. This CDR3 reads CASSQERTSGVSYEQYF. The CDR3 nucleotides are TGTGCCAGCAGCCAAGAGAGGACTAGCGGGGTGTCCTACGAGCAGTACTTC.

The chain recombines TRBV3-1 (or the pseudogene TRBV3-2) with TRBJ1-3, with 8 bases aligning to TRBD1. Germline loops: CDR1 LGHDT, CDR2 YNNKEL (reference sequence). The CDR3 extends over 16 amino acids. V dropped 2 bases and J dropped 8; count of bases not matched to a gene: 11. For the CDR3, the DNA is TGTGCCAGCAGCCAATCAGCCAGGGGGCCCCGCGACACCATATATTTT. It specifies CASSQSARGPRDTIYF.

As for this clone: Germline is not matched at one junction end, which may reflect a read error. The J gene is TRBJ2-5, the V gene TRBV4-1, with D possibly TRBD2 on 5 matching bases. The germline V gene encodes CDR1 MGHRA and CDR2 YSYEKL. The CDR3 has 14 residues. CDR3 protein: CASSQDFREDTQYF. The CDR3 nucleotides are TGCGCCAGCAGCCAAGATTTCCGGGAAGATACCCAGTACTTC.

The chain uses TRBV5-1 and TRBJ2-3; D call uncertain. The germline V gene encodes CDR1 SGHRS and CDR2 YFSETQ. Trimming removed 4 bases at V and 0 bases at J, with 21 bases between. The CDR3 has 18 residues. This CDR3 is CASSPAKAASASTDTQYF. The CDR3 nucleotides read TGCGCCAGCAGCCCTGCTAAGGCAGCGTCTGCTAGCACAGATACGCAGTATTTT.

The chain links TRBV24-1 to TRBJ1-2, with 7 bases lining up with TRBD1. Germline V lookup: CDR1 KGHDR, CDR2 SFDVKD. The junction had 8 bases not matched to a gene; V was cut back by 3 bases and J by 8 bases. CDR3 length equals 14 residues. The CDR3 region has the DNA TGTGCCACCAGTGATACGGGGACAGCAAGAGGCTACACCTTC. Translating it yields CATSDTGTARGYTF.

The chain recombines TRBV14 with TRBJ2-7, with unresolved D. The V gene lost 2 bases and the J gene lost 1 base, with 3 bases spanning the gap. Germline V gene data show CDR1 as SGHDN and CDR2 as FVKESK. The CDR3 spans 12 residues. The CDR3 region has the DNA TGTGCCAGCAGCCAATTATCCTACGAGCAGTACTTC. As protein: CASSQLSYEQYF.